The T cell receptor beta chain described here comes from a study of cytomegalovirus exposure and HLA in healthy donors. 60 Vbeta and 13 Jbeta primers were used in PCR. This table comes from immunoSEQ multiplex PCR, and its TCRdb copy is limited to in-frame clones, with some not included. Of approximately 140,000 clones in the sample, about 78% are singletons; the top ten hold less than 3%. Notes on this clone: Other DNA sequences from this sample encode an identical CDR3 as well.

There are 13 residues in the CDR3. V was cut by 4 bases and J by 3 bases, with 9 bases left in between. The V gene's germline CDR1 is SGHTA and CDR2 FQGTGA. The donors, nominally healthy at sampling, likely had unrecorded immune exposures. Sequenced material: PBMCs. V gene TRBV7-3 combines with J gene TRBJ2-5; D gene unclear. This clonotype was obtained from a male donor in good health and CMV-seronegative. The CDR3 coding sequence is TGTGCCAGCAGCTCCACTCCGAAAGAGACCCAGTACTTC. This encodes CASSSTPKETQYF.